The 6 T cell receptor beta chains below come from one sample, sequenced in a study of cytomegalovirus exposure and HLA in healthy donors. It was with 60 Vbeta and 13 Jbeta primers that the PCR ran. Here immunoSEQ multiplex PCR was the method, and the copy in TCRdb shows in-frame clones only, minus some. The table has under 200,000 clones, 80% seen once; the top ten hold about 9.9%. The sequencing input was PBMCs. The receptor source for this set is a young man in good health and CMV-seropositive.

The chain recombines TRBV11-2 with TRBJ2-7; TRBD1 matches at 7 bases. V trimming: 4 bases; J trimming: 2 bases; junction bases outside the gene matches: 2. In germline, CDR1 is SGHAT, CDR2 FQNNGV. The CDR3 covers 13 residues. In DNA, the CDR3 is TGTGCCAGCAGCTCGGGACAGACCTACGAGCAGTACTTC. It is translated as CASSSGQTYEQYF. The full variable domain, with the rest looked up from reference TRBV11-2 and TRBJ2-7, is EAGVAQSPRYKIIEKRQSVAFWCNPISGHATLYWYQQILGQGPKLLIQFQNNGVVDDSQLPKDRFSAERLKGVDSTLKIQPAKLEDSAVYLCASSSGQTYEQYFGPGTRLTVT.

This clone was counted a few times. V usage is TRBV9 and J usage is TRBJ2-1, with 9 bases that match TRBD2. CDR3 length equals 16 residues. Germline CDR1 and CDR2: SGDLS and YYNGEE. The J segment lost 3 bases and the V segment lost 0 bases, leaving 4 bases of the junction unmatched. The CDR3: CASSVVGSGGYNEQFF. The DNA for the CDR3 is TGTGCCAGCAGCGTAGTTGGTAGCGGGGGCTACAATGAGCAGTTCTTC.

This clone was observed a few times. V is TRBV19 and J is TRBJ2-7; TRBD1 matches 9 bases. Germline V gene sequence: CDR1 LNHDA, CDR2 SQIVND (reference sequence). The junction had 7 bases not matched to a gene; V was cut back by 5 bases and J by 2 bases. CDR3 length: 15 amino acids. The chain's CDR3 is CASSVVDRGPYEQYF. The CDR3, as DNA: TGTGCCAGTAGTGTCGTGGACAGGGGACCCTACGAGCAGTACTTC.

J is TRBJ2-7 and V is TRBV2; D uncertain. V was trimmed by 2 bases and J by 7 bases, leaving 12 bases between them. Germline V gene lookup returns CDR1 SNHLY and CDR2 FYNNEI. There are 13 residues in the CDR3. CDR3 sequence: CASSESPVGEQYF. The CDR3 DNA reads as TGTGCCAGCAGTGAATCTCCAGTCGGGGAGCAGTACTTC. The full variable domain, rest sourced from reference TRBV2 and TRBJ2-7, is EPEVTQTPSHQVTQMGQEVILRCVPISNHLYFYWYRQILGQKVEFLVSFYNNEISEKSEIFDDQFSVERPDGSNFTLKIRSTKLEDSAMYFCASSESPVGEQYFGPGTRLTVT.

With regard to this clone: Other nucleotide sequences from this sample produce the same CDR3. V usage is TRBV5-1 and J usage is TRBJ2-5; D gene uncertain. Trimming pared 0 bases from V and 3 bases from J, leaving 9 bases between. From germline, CDR1 is SGHRS and CDR2 YFSETQ. The CDR3 runs 14 residues. The CDR3 protein is CASSLGAIEETQYF. The CDR3 DNA sequence: TGCGCCAGCAGCTTGGGGGCTATAGAAGAGACCCAGTACTTC.

The CDR3 is CASSPRQGMSEKLFF. The CDR3 DNA is TGTGCCAGCAGCCCCAGACAGGGGATGAGTGAAAAACTGTTTTTT. The gene calls are TRBV7-2 and TRBJ1-4, with 8 bases matching TRBD1. V lost 5 bases to trimming and J lost 7 bases; unmatched junction nucleotides: 9. CDR3 length: 15 residues. Germline CDR1 and CDR2: SGHTA and FQGNSA. Using reference TRBV7-2 and TRBJ1-4 for the parts outside the CDR3, the full variable domain is GAGVSQSPSNKVTEKGKDVELRCDPISGHTALYWYRQSLGQGLEFLIYFQGNSAPDKSGLPSDRFSAERTGGSVSTLTIQRTQQEDSAVYLCASSPRQGMSEKLFFGSGTQLSVL.